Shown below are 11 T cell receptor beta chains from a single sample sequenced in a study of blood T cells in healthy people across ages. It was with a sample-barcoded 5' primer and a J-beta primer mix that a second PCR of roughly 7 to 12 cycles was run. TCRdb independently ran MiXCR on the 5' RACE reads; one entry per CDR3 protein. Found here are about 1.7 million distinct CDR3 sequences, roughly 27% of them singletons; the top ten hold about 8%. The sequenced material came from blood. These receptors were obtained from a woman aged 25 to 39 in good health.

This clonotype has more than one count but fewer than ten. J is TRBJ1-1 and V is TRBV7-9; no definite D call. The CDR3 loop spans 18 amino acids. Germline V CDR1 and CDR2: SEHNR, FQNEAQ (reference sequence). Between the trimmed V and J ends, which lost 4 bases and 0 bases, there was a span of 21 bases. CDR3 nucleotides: TGTGCCAGCAGCTGGGCAGTAGGGCGATTAGGGATGAACACTGAAGCTTTCTTT. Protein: CASSWAVGRLGMNTEAFF.

CDR3: CASSIRTGTYNEQFF. DNA of the CDR3: TGTGCCAGCAGCATCAGGACAGGGACTTACAATGAGCAGTTCTTC. This chain connects TRBV7-9 to TRBJ2-1; 8 bases align to TRBD1. The germline gives CDR1 SEHNR, CDR2 FQNEAQ (reference sequence). J was trimmed by 4 bases and V by 5 bases; bases with no gene match: 7. The CDR3 has 15 residues.

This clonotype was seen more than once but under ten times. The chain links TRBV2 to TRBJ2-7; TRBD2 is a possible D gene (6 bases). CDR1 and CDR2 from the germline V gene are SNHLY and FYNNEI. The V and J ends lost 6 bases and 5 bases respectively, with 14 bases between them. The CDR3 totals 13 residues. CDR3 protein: CASRAGLSDEQYF. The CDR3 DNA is TGTGCCAGCAGGGCTGGACTATCCGACGAGCAGTACTTC. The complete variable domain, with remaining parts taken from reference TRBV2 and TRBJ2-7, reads EPEVTQTPSHQVTQMGQEVILRCVPISNHLYFYWYRQILGQKVEFLVSFYNNEISEKSEIFDDQFSVERPDGSNFTLKIRSTKLEDSAMYFCASRAGLSDEQYFGPGTRLTVT.

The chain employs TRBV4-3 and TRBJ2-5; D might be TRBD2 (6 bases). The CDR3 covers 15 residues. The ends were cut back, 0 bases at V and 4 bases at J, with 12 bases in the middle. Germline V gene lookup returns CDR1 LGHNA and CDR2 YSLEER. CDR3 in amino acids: CASSQDTGAGETQYF. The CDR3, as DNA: TGCGCCAGCAGCCAAGATACCGGAGCGGGAGAGACCCAGTACTTC.

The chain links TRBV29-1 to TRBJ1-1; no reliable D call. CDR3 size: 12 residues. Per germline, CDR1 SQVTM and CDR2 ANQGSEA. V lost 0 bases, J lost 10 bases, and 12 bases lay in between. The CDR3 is CSVEEGVNGAFF. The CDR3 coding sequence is TGCAGCGTTGAAGAGGGCGTGAACGGAGCTTTCTTT.

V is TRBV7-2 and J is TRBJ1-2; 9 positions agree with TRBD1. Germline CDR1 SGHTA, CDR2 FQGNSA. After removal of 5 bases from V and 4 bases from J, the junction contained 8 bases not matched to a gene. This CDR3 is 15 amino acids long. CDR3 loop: CASSTGTGRFYGYTF. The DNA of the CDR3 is TGTGCCAGCAGCACCGGGACAGGGCGGTTCTATGGCTACACCTTC.

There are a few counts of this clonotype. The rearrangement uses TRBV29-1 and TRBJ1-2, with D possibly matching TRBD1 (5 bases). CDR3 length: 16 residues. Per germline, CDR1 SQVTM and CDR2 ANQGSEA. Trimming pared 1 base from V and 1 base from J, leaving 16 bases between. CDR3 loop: CSVEAMGPLFNYGYTF. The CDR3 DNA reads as TGCAGCGTTGAAGCTATGGGACCGCTTTTTAACTATGGCTACACCTTC.

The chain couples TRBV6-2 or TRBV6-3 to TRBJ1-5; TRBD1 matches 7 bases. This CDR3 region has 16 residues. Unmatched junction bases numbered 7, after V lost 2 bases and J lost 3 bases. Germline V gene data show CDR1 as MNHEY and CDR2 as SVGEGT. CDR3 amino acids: CASSYASGTDNQPQHF. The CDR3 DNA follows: TGTGCCAGCAGTTACGCCTCCGGGACAGACAATCAGCCCCAGCATTTT.

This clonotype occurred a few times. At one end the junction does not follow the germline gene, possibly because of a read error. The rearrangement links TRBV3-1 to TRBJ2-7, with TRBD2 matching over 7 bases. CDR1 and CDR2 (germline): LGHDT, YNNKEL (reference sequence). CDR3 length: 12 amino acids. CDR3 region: CANSRGGLEQYF. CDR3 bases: TGTGCCAACAGCCGCGGGGGTCTCGAGCAGTACTTC.

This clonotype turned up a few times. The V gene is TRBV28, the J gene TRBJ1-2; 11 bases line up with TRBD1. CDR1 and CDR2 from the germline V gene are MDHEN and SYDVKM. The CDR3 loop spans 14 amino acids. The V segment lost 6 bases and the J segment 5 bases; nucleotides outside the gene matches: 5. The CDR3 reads CASSRDRGRYGYTF. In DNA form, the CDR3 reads TGTGCCAGCAGCCGGGACAGGGGGAGATATGGCTACACCTTC.

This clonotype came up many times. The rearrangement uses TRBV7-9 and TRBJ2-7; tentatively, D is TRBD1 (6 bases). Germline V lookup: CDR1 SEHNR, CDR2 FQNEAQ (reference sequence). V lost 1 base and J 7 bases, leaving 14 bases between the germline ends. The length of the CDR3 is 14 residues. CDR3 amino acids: CASSLGHQGLEQYF. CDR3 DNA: TGTGCCAGCAGCTTAGGCCATCAGGGGCTGGAGCAGTACTTC. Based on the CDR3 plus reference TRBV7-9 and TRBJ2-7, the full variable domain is DTGVSQNPRHKITKRGQNVTFRCDPISEHNRLYWYRQTLGQGPEFLTYFQNEAQLEKSRLLSDRFSAERPKGSFSTLEIQRTEQGDSAMYLCASSLGHQGLEQYFGPGTRLTVT.